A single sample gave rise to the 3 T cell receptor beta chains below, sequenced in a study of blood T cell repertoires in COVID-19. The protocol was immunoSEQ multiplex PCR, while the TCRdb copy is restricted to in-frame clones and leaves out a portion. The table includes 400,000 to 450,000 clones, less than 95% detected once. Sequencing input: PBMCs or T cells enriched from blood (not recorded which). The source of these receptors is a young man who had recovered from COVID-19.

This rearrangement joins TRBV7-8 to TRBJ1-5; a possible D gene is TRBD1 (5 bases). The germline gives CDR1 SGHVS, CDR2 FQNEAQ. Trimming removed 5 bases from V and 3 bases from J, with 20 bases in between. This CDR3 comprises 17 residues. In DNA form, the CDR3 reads TGTGCCAGCAGCAACTCCCTAAACCGACAGATCAATCAGCCCCAGCATTTT. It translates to CASSNSLNRQINQPQHF. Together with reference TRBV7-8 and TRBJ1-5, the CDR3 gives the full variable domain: GAGVSQSPRYKVAKRGQDVALRCDPISGHVSLFWYQQALGQGPEFLTYFQNEAQLDKSGLPSDRFFAERPEGSVSTLKIQRTQQEDSAVYLCASSNSLNRQINQPQHFGDGTRLSIL.

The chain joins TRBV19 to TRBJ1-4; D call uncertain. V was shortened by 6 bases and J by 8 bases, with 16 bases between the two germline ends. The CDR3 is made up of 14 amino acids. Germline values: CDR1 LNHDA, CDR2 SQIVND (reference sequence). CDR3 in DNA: TGTGCCAGTAGCGAATCCGGGAGACTCGAAAAACTGTTTTTT. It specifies CASSESGRLEKLFF.

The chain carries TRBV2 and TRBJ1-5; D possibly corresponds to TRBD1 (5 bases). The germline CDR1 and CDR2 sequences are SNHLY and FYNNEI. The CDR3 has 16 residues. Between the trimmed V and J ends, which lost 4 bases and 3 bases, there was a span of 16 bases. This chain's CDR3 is CASSGRWGQDNQPQHF. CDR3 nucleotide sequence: TGTGCCAGCAGTGGCAGGTGGGGCCAGGACAATCAGCCCCAGCATTTT.